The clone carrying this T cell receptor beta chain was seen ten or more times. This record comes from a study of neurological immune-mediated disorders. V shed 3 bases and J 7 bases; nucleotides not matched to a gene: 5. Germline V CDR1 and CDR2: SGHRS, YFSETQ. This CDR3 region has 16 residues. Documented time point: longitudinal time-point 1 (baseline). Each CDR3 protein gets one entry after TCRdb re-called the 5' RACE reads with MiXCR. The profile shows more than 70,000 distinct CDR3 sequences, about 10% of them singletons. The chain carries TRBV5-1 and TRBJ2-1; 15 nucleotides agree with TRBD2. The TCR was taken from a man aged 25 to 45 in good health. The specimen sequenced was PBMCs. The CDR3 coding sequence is TGCGCCAGCAGCTGGGGACTAGCGGGAGGCGGAAATGAGCAGTTCTTC. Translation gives CASSWGLAGGGNEQFF. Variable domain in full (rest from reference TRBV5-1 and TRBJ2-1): KAGVTQTPRYLIKTRGQQVTLSCSPISGHRSVSWYQQTPGQGLQFLFEYFSETQRNKGNFPGRFSGRQFSNSRSEMNVSTLELGDSALYLCASSWGLAGGGNEQFFGPGTRLTVL.